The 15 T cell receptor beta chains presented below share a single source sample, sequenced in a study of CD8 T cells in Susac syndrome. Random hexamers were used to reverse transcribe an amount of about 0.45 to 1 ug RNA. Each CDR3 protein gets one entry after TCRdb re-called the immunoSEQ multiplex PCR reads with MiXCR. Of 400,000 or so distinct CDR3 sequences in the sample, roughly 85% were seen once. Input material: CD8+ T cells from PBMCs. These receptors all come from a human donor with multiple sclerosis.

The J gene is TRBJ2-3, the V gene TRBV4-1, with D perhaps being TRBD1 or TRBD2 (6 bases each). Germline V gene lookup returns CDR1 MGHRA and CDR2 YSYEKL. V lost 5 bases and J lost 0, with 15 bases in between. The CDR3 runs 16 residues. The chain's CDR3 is CASSGGQDSSTDTQYF. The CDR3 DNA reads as TGCGCCAGCAGCGGGGGGCAGGACAGCAGCACAGATACGCAGTATTTT.

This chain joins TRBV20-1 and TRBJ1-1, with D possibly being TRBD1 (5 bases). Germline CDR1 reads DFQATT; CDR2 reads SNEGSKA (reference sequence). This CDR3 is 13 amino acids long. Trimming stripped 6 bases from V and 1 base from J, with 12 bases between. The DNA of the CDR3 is TGCAGTGCAAGGGGAGGGGAGAACACTGAAGCTTTCTTT. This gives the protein CSARGGENTEAFF.

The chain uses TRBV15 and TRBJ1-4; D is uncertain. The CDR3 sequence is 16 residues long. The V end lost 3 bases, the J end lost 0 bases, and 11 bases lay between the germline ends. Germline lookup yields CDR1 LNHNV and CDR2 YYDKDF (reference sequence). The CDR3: CATSRKPGTTNEKLFF. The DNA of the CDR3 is TGTGCCACCAGCAGGAAACCGGGTACAACTAATGAAAAACTGTTTTTT.

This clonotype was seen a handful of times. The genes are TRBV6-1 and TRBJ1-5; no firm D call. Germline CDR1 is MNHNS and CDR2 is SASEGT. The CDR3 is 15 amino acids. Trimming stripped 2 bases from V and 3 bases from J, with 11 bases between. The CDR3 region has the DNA TGTGCCAGCAGTGAATATAACAGTCTCAATCAGCCCCAGCATTTT. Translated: CASSEYNSLNQPQHF.

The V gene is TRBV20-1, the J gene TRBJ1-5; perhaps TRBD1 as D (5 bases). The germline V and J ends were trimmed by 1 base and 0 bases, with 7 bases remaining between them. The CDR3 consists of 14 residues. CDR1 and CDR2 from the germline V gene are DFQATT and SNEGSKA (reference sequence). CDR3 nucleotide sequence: TGCAGTGCTAGAGTAGGGGATAGCAATCAGCCCCAGCATTTT. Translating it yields CSARVGDSNQPQHF.

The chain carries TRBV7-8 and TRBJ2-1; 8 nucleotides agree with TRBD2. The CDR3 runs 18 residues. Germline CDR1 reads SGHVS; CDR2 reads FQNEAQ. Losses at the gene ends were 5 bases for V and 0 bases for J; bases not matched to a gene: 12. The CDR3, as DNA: TGTGCCAGCAGCCCCCTTGCGGGGGGCCCCCACTCCTACAATGAGCAGTTCTTC. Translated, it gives CASSPLAGGPHSYNEQFF.

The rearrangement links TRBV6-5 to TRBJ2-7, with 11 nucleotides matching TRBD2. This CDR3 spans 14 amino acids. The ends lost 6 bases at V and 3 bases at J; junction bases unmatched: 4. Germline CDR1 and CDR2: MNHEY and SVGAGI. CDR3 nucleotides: TGTGCCAGCAGCAAGGGACTAGCGGTCTACGAGCAGTACTTC. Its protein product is CASSKGLAVYEQYF.

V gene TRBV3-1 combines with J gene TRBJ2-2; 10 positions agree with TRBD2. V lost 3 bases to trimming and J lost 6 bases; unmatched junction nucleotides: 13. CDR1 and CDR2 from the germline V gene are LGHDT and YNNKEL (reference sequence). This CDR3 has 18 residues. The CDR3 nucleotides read TGTGCCAGCAGCCAGAAGTCCCAACGGACTAGCGGATCCGGGGAGCTGTTTTTT. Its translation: CASSQKSQRTSGSGELFF.

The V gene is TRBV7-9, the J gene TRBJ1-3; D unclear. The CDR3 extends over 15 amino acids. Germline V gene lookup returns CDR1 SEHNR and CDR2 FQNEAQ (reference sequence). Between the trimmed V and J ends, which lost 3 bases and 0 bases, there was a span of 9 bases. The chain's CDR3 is CASSFTEDSGNTIYF. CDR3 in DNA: TGTGCCAGCAGCTTTACGGAAGACTCTGGAAACACCATATATTTT. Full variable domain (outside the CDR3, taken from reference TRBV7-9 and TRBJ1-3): DTGVSQNPRHKITKRGQNVTFRCDPISEHNRLYWYRQTLGQGPEFLTYFQNEAQLEKSRLLSDRFSAERPKGSFSTLEIQRTEQGDSAMYLCASSFTEDSGNTIYFGEGSWLTVV.

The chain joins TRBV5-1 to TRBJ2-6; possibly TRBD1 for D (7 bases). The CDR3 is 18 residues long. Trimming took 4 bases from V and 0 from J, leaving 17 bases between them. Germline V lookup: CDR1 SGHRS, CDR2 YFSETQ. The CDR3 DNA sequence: TGCGCCAGCAGCCCAGGGGGGCAGGGTGACTCTGGGGCCAACGTCCTGACTTTC. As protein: CASSPGGQGDSGANVLTF.

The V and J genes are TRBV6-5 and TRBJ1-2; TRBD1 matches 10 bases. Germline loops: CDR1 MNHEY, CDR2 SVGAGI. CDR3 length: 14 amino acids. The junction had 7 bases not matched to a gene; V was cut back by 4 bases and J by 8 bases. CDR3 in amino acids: CASSWTGGPQGYTF. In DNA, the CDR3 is TGTGCCAGCAGTTGGACAGGGGGGCCCCAAGGCTACACCTTC.

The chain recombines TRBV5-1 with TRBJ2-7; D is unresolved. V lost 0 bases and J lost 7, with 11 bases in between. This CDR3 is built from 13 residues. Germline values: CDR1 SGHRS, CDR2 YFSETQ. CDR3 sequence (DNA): TGCGCCAGCAGCTTGGGCCTAACTCGAGAGCAGTACTTC. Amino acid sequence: CASSLGLTREQYF.

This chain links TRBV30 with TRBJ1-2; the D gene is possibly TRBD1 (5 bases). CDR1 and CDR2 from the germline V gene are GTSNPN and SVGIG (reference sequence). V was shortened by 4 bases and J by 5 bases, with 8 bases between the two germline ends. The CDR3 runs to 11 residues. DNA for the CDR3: TGTGCCTGGACAGGGAATTATGGCTACACCTTC. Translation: CAWTGNYGYTF.

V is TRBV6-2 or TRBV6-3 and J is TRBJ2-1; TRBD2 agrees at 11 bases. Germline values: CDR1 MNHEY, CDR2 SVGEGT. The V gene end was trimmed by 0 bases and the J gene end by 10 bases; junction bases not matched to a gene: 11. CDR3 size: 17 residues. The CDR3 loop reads CASSYSSLAGGFGEQFF. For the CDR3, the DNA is TGTGCCAGCAGTTACTCGAGTCTAGCGGGAGGCTTTGGGGAGCAGTTCTTC.

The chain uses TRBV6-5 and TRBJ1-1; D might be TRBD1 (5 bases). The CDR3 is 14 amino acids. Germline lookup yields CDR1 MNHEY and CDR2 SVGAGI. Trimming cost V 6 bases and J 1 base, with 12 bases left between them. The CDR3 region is CASRLMGRNTEAFF. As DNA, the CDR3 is TGTGCCAGCAGGTTGATGGGGCGGAACACTGAAGCTTTCTTT.